The entry below describes one T cell receptor beta chain. This entry belongs to a study of technical replicates of blood from four donors. Profiled with immunoSEQ multiplex PCR; TCRdb holds only in-frame clones, not every one. The sample contains roughly 68,000 clones, 85% to 90% of which appear only once. Sequenced: PBMCs. The receptor comes from a human donor in good health. Some clones in this sample may be carry-over from other donors' samples.

The chain's CDR3 is CASTFGAYEQYF. The CDR3 DNA reads TGTGCCAGCACCTTCGGAGCCTACGAGCAGTACTTC. The rearrangement uses TRBV2 and TRBJ2-7; D is unclear. Trimming shortened V by 7 bases and J by 2 bases, and 9 bases separated the two germline ends. Germline V gene lookup returns CDR1 SNHLY and CDR2 FYNNEI. The length of the CDR3 is 12 residues.